This T cell receptor (beta chain) is from a study of blood T cell repertoires in COVID-19. Using immunoSEQ multiplex PCR, the repertoire was profiled, and TCRdb retains in-frame clones only, with some absent. Of about 390,000 clones listed, just under 90% are singletons. Germline V lookup: CDR1 SGHNT, CDR2 YENEEA. V lost 3 bases and J 9 bases, leaving 9 bases between the germline ends. CDR3 size: 12 residues. This receptor was identified in a woman aged 50 to 65 who had recovered from COVID-19. Sequences were obtained from PBMCs or T cells enriched from blood (not recorded which). The chain combines TRBV11-3 with TRBJ2-1; D not certain. The CDR3 is CASSFGLSEQFF. The CDR3 bases are TGTGCCAGCAGCTTTGGTCTGAGTGAGCAGTTCTTC.